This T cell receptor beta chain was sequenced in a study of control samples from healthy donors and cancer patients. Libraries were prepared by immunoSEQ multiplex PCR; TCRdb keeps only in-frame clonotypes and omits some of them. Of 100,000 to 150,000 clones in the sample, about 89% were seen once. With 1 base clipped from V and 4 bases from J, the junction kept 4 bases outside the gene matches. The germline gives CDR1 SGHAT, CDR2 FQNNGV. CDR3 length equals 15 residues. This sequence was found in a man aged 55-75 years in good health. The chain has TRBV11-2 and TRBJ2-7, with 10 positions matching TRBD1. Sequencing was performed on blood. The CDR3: CASSLGDRGAYEQYF. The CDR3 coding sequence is TGTGCCAGCAGCTTAGGGGACAGGGGTGCTTACGAGCAGTACTTC.